The 30 T cell receptor beta chains below all came from one sample that was sequenced in a study of cytomegalovirus exposure and HLA in healthy donors. The repertoire was sequenced with immunoSEQ multiplex PCR; TCRdb's copy has only in-frame clones and lacks some. The top ten hold around 12% of the sample, which has more than 200,000 clones, 87% seen once. Sequenced: PBMCs. These receptor sequences come from a man aged 18 to 30 in good health and CMV-seropositive.

The chain couples TRBV29-1 to TRBJ2-7, with TRBD2 as a possible D gene (5 bases). Germline V gene lookup returns CDR1 SQVTM and CDR2 ANQGSEA. V lost 4 bases and J lost 6, with 10 bases in between. The CDR3 spans 11 residues. DNA of the CDR3: TGCAGCGTTGGGCATGCGGGCGAGCAGTACTTC. As protein: CSVGHAGEQYF.

The chain combines TRBV5-1 with TRBJ2-7, with a weak D call TRBD1 (5 bases). V was shortened by 0 bases and J by 2 bases, with 12 bases between the two germline ends. CDR1 is SGHRS, CDR2 YFSETQ, per germline. The CDR3 runs 15 residues. In nucleotides, the CDR3 is TGCGCCAGCAGCTTGGCCCAGGGTGTACCCTACGAGCAGTACTTC. It yields the protein CASSLAQGVPYEQYF.

V gene TRBV6-7 combines with J gene TRBJ2-7; D unresolved. TRBV6-7 falls under the ORF class, with uncertain function. The CDR3 has 16 residues. The V gene lost 2 bases and the J gene lost 2 bases, with 16 bases spanning the gap. CDR3 amino acids: CASSYPWEHLTYEQYF. The CDR3 DNA reads TGTGCCAGCAGTTACCCCTGGGAACACCTTACCTACGAGCAGTACTTC.

The chain has TRBV11-2 and TRBJ2-2, with D possibly matching TRBD2 (6 bases). CDR3 length: 13 residues. Between the trimmed V and J ends, which lost 3 bases and 6 bases, there was a span of 8 bases. The germline gives CDR1 SGHAT, CDR2 FQNNGV. In DNA form, the CDR3 reads TGTGCCAGCAGCTTGGAGGGGCCCGGGGAGCTGTTTTTT. This gives the protein CASSLEGPGELFF.

This chain links TRBV7-6 with TRBJ2-7; maybe TRBD2 (5 bases). The CDR3 has 14 residues. The ends were cut back, 3 bases at V and 0 bases at J, with 9 bases in the middle. Germline-derived CDR1 and CDR2 are SGHVS and FNYEAQ. CDR3 DNA: TGTGCCAGCAGCTTGAGGGTGCTCTCCTACGAGCAGTACTTC. Amino acids: CASSLRVLSYEQYF.

This clone has a single count. The CDR3 bases are TGTGCTAGTGGCCTAACGGGGAATCAGCCCCAGCATTTT. As protein: CASGLTGNQPQHF. This rearrangement joins TRBV12-5 to TRBJ1-5; D unresolved. Trimming cost V 6 bases and J 4 bases, with 10 bases left between them. Germline V gives CDR1 LGHNT, CDR2 FRNRAP. This CDR3 has 13 residues.

The chain carries TRBV5-1 and TRBJ2-2; weak D call: TRBD1 (5 bases). The germline V gene has CDR1 SGHRS and CDR2 YFSETQ. With 0 bases removed from V and 7 bases from J, the gap between germline ends came to 13 bases. The CDR3 length is 15 residues. The CDR3 bases are TGCGCCAGCAGCTTGGTAGGGGTCGGCGTCGGGGAGCTGTTTTTT. Protein product: CASSLVGVGVGELFF. Using reference TRBV5-1 and TRBJ2-2 for the parts outside the CDR3, the full variable domain is KAGVTQTPRYLIKTRGQQVTLSCSPISGHRSVSWYQQTPGQGLQFLFEYFSETQRNKGNFPGRFSGRQFSNSRSEMNVSTLELGDSALYLCASSLVGVGVGELFFGEGSRLTVL.

This clone was seen a few times. This sequence joins TRBV5-4 and TRBJ2-1, with TRBD2 matching 9 bases. V was pared by 4 bases and J by 10 bases, with 12 bases of the junction left unmatched. This CDR3 comprises 15 residues. Germline-derived CDR1 and CDR2 are SGHNT and YYREEE (reference sequence). The CDR3 reads CASSTGTSRPVEQFF. In DNA, the CDR3 is TGTGCCAGCAGCACCGGGACTAGCAGGCCCGTCGAGCAGTTCTTC.

CDR3 bases: TGTGCCAGCAGCGTTTCTGTTAGCGGGAGCCACGAGCAGTACTTC. Its translation: CASSVSVSGSHEQYF. The V call is TRBV9, the J call TRBJ2-7, with TRBD2 identical over 9 bases. This CDR3 has 15 amino acids. Germline V lookup: CDR1 SGDLS, CDR2 YYNGEE. V lost 2 bases, J lost 5 bases, and 8 bases stayed unmatched.

This chain joins TRBV6-5 and TRBJ1-5; TRBD1 is a possible D gene (5 bases). V lost 11 bases and J 0 bases, leaving 11 bases between the germline ends. Germline assignment: CDR1 MNHEY and CDR2 SVGAGI. The CDR3 contains 13 residues. The CDR3 DNA reads as TGTGCCTGCATGGGGGGTAGCAATCAGCCCCAGCATTTT. It encodes CACMGGSNQPQHF.

The genes are TRBV11-2 and TRBJ1-3; tentative D call: TRBD1 (5 bases). Germline V gene sequence: CDR1 SGHAT, CDR2 FQNNGV. The V end was cut by 4 bases, the J end by 2 bases, with 12 bases between. The CDR3 runs to 15 residues. The CDR3 here is CASSSRWGTGNTIYF. As DNA, the CDR3 is TGTGCCAGCAGCTCGCGCTGGGGGACTGGAAACACCATATATTTT. Full variable domain (outside the CDR3, taken from reference TRBV11-2 and TRBJ1-3): EAGVAQSPRYKIIEKRQSVAFWCNPISGHATLYWYQQILGQGPKLLIQFQNNGVVDDSQLPKDRFSAERLKGVDSTLKIQPAKLEDSAVYLCASSSRWGTGNTIYFGEGSWLTVV.

The J gene is TRBJ1-2, the V gene TRBV7-2; D ambiguous. This CDR3 is built from 11 residues. Between the trimmed V and J ends, which lost 1 base and 5 bases, there was a span of 2 bases. In germline, CDR1 is SGHTA, CDR2 FQGNSA. CDR3 nucleotides: TGTGCCAGCAGCTTAGTATATGGCTACACCTTC. Amino acids: CASSLVYGYTF.

This chain links TRBV10-1 with TRBJ1-3, with a tentative D call TRBD1 (6 bases). The CDR3 contains 13 residues. CDR1 is WNHNN, CDR2 SYGVQD, per germline (reference sequence). The V end was cut by 10 bases, the J end by 8 bases, with 18 bases between. CDR3 sequence reads: CATRKGHFHTIYF. CDR3 bases: TGCGCCACCAGAAAGGGACATTTCCACACCATATATTTT.

This clone showed up just once. The V gene is TRBV5-4, the J gene TRBJ2-7; TRBD2 matches 8 bases. The CDR3 is made up of 13 amino acids. Germline values: CDR1 SGHNT, CDR2 YYREEE (reference sequence). J lost 1 base, V lost 7 bases, and 4 bases had no gene match. The CDR3 is CASGLAGSYEQYF. The CDR3 nucleotides are TGTGCCAGCGGGCTAGCGGGTTCCTACGAGCAGTACTTC.

This clone has a handful of counts. The genes are TRBV7-2 and TRBJ2-4, with 10 bases matching TRBD2. Germline lookup yields CDR1 SGHTA and CDR2 FQGNSA. The length of the CDR3 is 16 residues. Losses at the gene ends were 4 bases for V and 0 bases for J; bases not matched to a gene: 3. CDR3 sequence (DNA): TGTGCCAGCAGCTCCGGACTAGCGGTAGCCAAAAACATTCAGTACTTC. Translating it yields CASSSGLAVAKNIQYF.

This clone occurred a few times. The rearrangement joins TRBV21-1 to TRBJ1-5. TRBV21-1 is a listed pseudogene. The length of the CDR3 is 15 residues. The CDR3 reads CASRSGRDSNQPQHF. CDR3 DNA sequence: TGTGCCAGCAGATCCGGAAGGGACAGCAATCAGCCCCAGCATTTT.

The chain recombines TRBV29-1 with TRBJ2-7; 8 bases are a match to TRBD1. V shed 6 bases, J shed 4 bases, and the junction held 11 bases outside the gene matches. This CDR3 is 14 amino acids long. Per the germline V gene, CDR1 is SQVTM and CDR2 is ANQGSEA. The CDR3 region is CSVETRTGKYEQYF. CDR3 in DNA: TGCAGCGTGGAGACACGGACAGGGAAGTACGAGCAGTACTTC.

Regarding this clone: Since the CDR3 does not end with the conserved phenylalanine or tryptophan, this likely comes from a read error. The limits of the CDR3 on the DNA are not certain, so only TCRdb's listed CDR3 is given. The V gene is TRBV21-1, the J gene TRBJ1-2; the table names TRBD1, a call not compared with the DNA. TRBV21-1 is a recognized pseudogene. The CDR3 sequence runs 9 residues, both termini included. CDR3 sequence: CASSRQGPH.

The CDR3 protein is CASSLAGAVDEQFF. The CDR3 region has the DNA TGTGCCAGCAGCTTGGCGGGGGCAGTCGATGAGCAGTTCTTC. The chain links TRBV5-6 to TRBJ2-1; perhaps D is TRBD1 or TRBD2 (6 bases each). This CDR3 comprises 14 residues. V was cut by 0 bases and J by 8 bases, with 12 bases left in between. The germline V gene encodes CDR1 SGHDT and CDR2 YYEEEE. The variable domain in full, completed from reference TRBV5-6 and TRBJ2-1, reads DAGVTQSPTHLIKTRGQQVTLRCSPKSGHDTVSWYQQALGQGPQFIFQYYEEEERQRGNFPDRFSGHQFPNYSSELNVNALLLGDSALYLCASSLAGAVDEQFFGPGTRLTVL.

The chain recombines TRBV14 with TRBJ1-1; 7 positions agree with TRBD1. Germline loops: CDR1 SGHDN, CDR2 FVKESK. J was trimmed by 4 bases and V by 6 bases; bases with no gene match: 11. CDR3 size: 15 residues. CDR3 loop: CASSRFQGGGTEAFF. The CDR3 coding sequence is TGTGCCAGCAGTCGGTTTCAGGGGGGCGGCACTGAAGCTTTCTTT. The whole variable domain, remainder taken from reference TRBV14 and TRBJ1-1, is EAGVTQFPSHSVIEKGQTVTLRCDPISGHDNLYWYRRVMGKEIKFLLHFVKESKQDESGMPNNRFLAERTGGTYSTLKVQPAELEDSGVYFCASSRFQGGGTEAFFGQGTRLTVV.

This rearrangement joins TRBV19 to TRBJ1-5; D uncertain. The CDR3 spans 15 residues. The germline V gene has CDR1 LNHDA and CDR2 SQIVND (reference sequence). Trimming cost V 0 bases and J 1 base, with 7 bases left between them. The CDR3 DNA is TGTGCCAGTAGTATAGATCTGGACAGCAATCAGCCCCAGCATTTT. Translation: CASSIDLDSNQPQHF.

With regard to this clone: The sample holds other DNA sequences that translate to the same CDR3. The gene calls are TRBV2 and TRBJ1-5, with D uncertain. Germline lookup yields CDR1 SNHLY and CDR2 FYNNEI. This CDR3 spans 13 amino acids. Trimming took 6 bases from V and 0 from J, leaving 6 bases between them. Here the CDR3 reads CASSGDSNQPQHF. In nucleotides, the CDR3 is TGTGCCAGCAGCGGTGATAGCAATCAGCCCCAGCATTTT. Drawing the rest from reference TRBV2 and TRBJ1-5, the complete variable domain is EPEVTQTPSHQVTQMGQEVILRCVPISNHLYFYWYRQILGQKVEFLVSFYNNEISEKSEIFDDQFSVERPDGSNFTLKIRSTKLEDSAMYFCASSGDSNQPQHFGDGTRLSIL.

DNA for the CDR3: TGTGCCAGCAGCCCCAGACTAGCGGGAGGTGGGGAGCAGTACTTC. This codes for CASSPRLAGGGEQYF. The gene calls are TRBV5-4 and TRBJ2-7, with 13 bases fitting TRBD2. The CDR3 length is 15 residues. Germline V gene sequence: CDR1 SGHNT, CDR2 YYREEE (reference sequence). The trim removed 4 bases at V and 7 bases at J, leaving 8 bases unmatched.

This chain links TRBV30 with TRBJ2-1; a possible D gene is TRBD1 (5 bases). V dropped 1 base and J dropped 4 bases, with 8 bases sitting between them. Germline CDR1 GTSNPN, CDR2 SVGIG (reference sequence). The CDR3 has 13 amino acids. CDR3 nucleotides: TGTGCCTGGAGTGGACAGTTATACAATGAGCAGTTCTTC. This codes for CAWSGQLYNEQFF.

CDR3 region: CASSDRDRGSTDTQYF. The CDR3 region has the DNA TGTGCCAGCAGCGATAGGGACAGGGGTAGCACAGATACGCAGTATTTT. This chain links TRBV7-9 with TRBJ2-3; 10 positions match TRBD1. The CDR3 totals 16 residues. Germline CDR1 reads SEHNR; CDR2 reads FQNEAQ (reference sequence). V dropped 5 bases and J dropped 0; count of bases not matched to a gene: 5.

This clone occurred many times. The chain carries TRBV4-2 and TRBJ1-3; possibly TRBD1 for D (5 bases). Trimming cost V 3 bases and J 0 bases, with 18 bases left between them. Per germline, CDR1 LGHNA and CDR2 YNFKEQ. The CDR3 totals 18 residues. The CDR3 spells CASSHHNRDSPSGNTIYF. In DNA form, the CDR3 reads TGTGCCAGCAGCCACCACAACCGAGACAGTCCCTCTGGAAACACCATATATTTT.

The chain links TRBV2 to TRBJ2-1; D unclear. CDR1 is SNHLY and CDR2 is FYNNEI in the germline V gene. The CDR3 extends over 9 amino acids. V was cut by 11 bases and J by 8 bases, with 7 bases left in between. The CDR3 here is CAVRHEQFF. The CDR3 DNA follows: TGTGCCGTCCGTCATGAGCAGTTCTTC.

The chain couples TRBV25-1 to TRBJ1-4; 9 bases fit TRBD1. Trimming at V came to 6 bases and at J to 5 bases, leaving 7 bases not matched to a gene. This CDR3 is 15 amino acids long. Germline-derived CDR1 and CDR2 are MGHDK and SYGVNS. CDR3 loop: CASSDPGTGNEKLFF. DNA of the CDR3: TGTGCCAGCAGCGATCCCGGGACAGGGAATGAAAAACTGTTTTTT.

The rearrangement joins TRBV5-1 to TRBJ2-3; 7 nucleotides agree with TRBD2. There are 14 residues in the CDR3. The V gene's germline CDR1 is SGHRS and CDR2 YFSETQ. The V segment lost 9 bases and the J segment 4 bases; nucleotides outside the gene matches: 11. CDR3 nucleotide sequence: TGCGCCAACCGGCCCCAGGCGGGAGCAGATACGCAGTATTTT. This translates into CANRPQAGADTQYF.

J is TRBJ2-4 and V is TRBV2; 7 bases line up with TRBD1. The CDR3 totals 14 residues. Germline CDR1 reads SNHLY; CDR2 reads FYNNEI. Losses at the gene ends were 8 bases for V and 4 bases for J; bases not matched to a gene: 8. The CDR3 protein is CASGPTGTKNIQYF. The CDR3 DNA reads as TGTGCCAGCGGACCGACAGGGACAAAAAACATTCAGTACTTC.